These T cell receptor beta chains were read from a single sample in a study of blood T cells in healthy people across ages. TCRdb reprocessed the 5' RACE reads with MiXCR, giving one entry per CDR3 protein. The repertoire consists of 1.2 million to 1.5 million distinct CDR3 sequences, with 35% to 45% occurring once and the leading ten covering roughly 7.7%. Sequenced: blood. All receptors come from a woman aged 18-29 years in good health. The CDR3 runs from the conserved cysteine through the conserved F or W. The order of the fields is V gene, J gene, CDR3 protein.

V gene: TRBV5-1; J gene: TRBJ2-7; CDR3 protein: CASSLEGRGRHEQYF
V gene: TRBV20-1; J gene: TRBJ2-1; CDR3 protein: CSARGAAAGRTYNEQFF
V gene: TRBV5-1; J gene: TRBJ2-5; CDR3 protein: CASRGRAGVDEQYF
V gene: TRBV18; J gene: TRBJ1-2; CDR3 protein: CASSPPGGAEGYTF
V gene: TRBV27; J gene: TRBJ1-4; CDR3 protein: CASTQLWTGSREKLFF
V gene: TRBV5-1; J gene: TRBJ2-1; CDR3 protein: CASSPTGTGLNEQFF
V gene: TRBV28; J gene: TRBJ1-4; CDR3 protein: CASQGANEKLFF
V gene: TRBV9; J gene: TRBJ1-2; CDR3 protein: CASSVEPAANYGYTF
V gene: TRBV15; J gene: TRBJ2-1; CDR3 protein: CATSRDRKREGLGNEQFF
V gene: TRBV27; J gene: TRBJ2-7; CDR3 protein: CASSFGDRVSYEQYF
V gene: TRBV28; J gene: TRBJ1-5; CDR3 protein: CASSGPITGTNSNQPQHF
V gene: TRBV20-1; J gene: TRBJ1-5; CDR3 protein: CSARSLGNSNQPQHF
V gene: TRBV25-1; J gene: TRBJ2-3; CDR3 protein: CATSLTDTQYF
V gene: TRBV5-1; J gene: TRBJ2-3; CDR3 protein: CASSLDVGGRDTQYF
V gene: TRBV5-1; J gene: TRBJ2-1; CDR3 protein: CASSLKTSGGNNEQFF
V gene: TRBV18; J gene: TRBJ2-5; CDR3 protein: CASSLNNRETQYF
V gene: TRBV3-1; J gene: NA; CDR3 protein: CASSQGDFSYNEQYF
V gene: TRBV7-6; J gene: TRBJ1-1; CDR3 protein: CASRPDGYYTEAFF
V gene: TRBV5-6; J gene: TRBJ2-6; CDR3 protein: CASSLGVGGANVPTF
V gene: TRBV7-9; J gene: TRBJ2-3; CDR3 protein: CASTSYRVSDTQYF
V gene: TRBV2; J gene: TRBJ1-4; CDR3 protein: CASSEEAGGGGEKLFF
V gene: TRBV20-1; J gene: TRBJ2-1; CDR3 protein: CSAIPKVGLAGVGFEEGEQFF
V gene: TRBV3-1; J gene: TRBJ1-4; CDR3 protein: CASSQYTGNEKLFF
V gene: TRBV3-1; J gene: TRBJ1-1; CDR3 protein: CASSQGRVWSTEAFF
V gene: TRBV20-1; J gene: TRBJ2-2; CDR3 protein: CSASLSGLWAGELFF
V gene: TRBV20-1; J gene: TRBJ2-3; CDR3 protein: CSAAPAGGRGDTQYF
V gene: TRBV28; J gene: TRBJ2-1; CDR3 protein: CASSSRVRLDTYNEQFF
V gene: TRBV20-1; J gene: TRBJ2-1; CDR3 protein: CSARDASGKGDEQFF
V gene: TRBV2; J gene: TRBJ2-7; CDR3 protein: CASSEDRPPGGSYEQYF
V gene: TRBV5-6; J gene: TRBJ2-3; CDR3 protein: CASSLDRGTGTDTQYF
V gene: TRBV12-3/TRBV12-4; J gene: TRBJ2-6; CDR3 protein: CASSQGGAASGANVLTF
V gene: TRBV7-9; J gene: TRBJ1-3; CDR3 protein: CASSFQGPGNTIYF
V gene: TRBV5-1; J gene: NA; CDR3 protein: CASSSAGGAGYEQYF
V gene: TRBV7-8; J gene: TRBJ1-5; CDR3 protein: CASSLALGGLLNQPQHF
V gene: TRBV6-5; J gene: TRBJ2-1; CDR3 protein: CASSQSPRVEQFF
V gene: TRBV10-3; J gene: TRBJ2-3; CDR3 protein: CAISVSSSTDTQYF
V gene: TRBV20-1; J gene: TRBJ2-7; CDR3 protein: CSAFVTGRSYEQYF
V gene: TRBV7-2; J gene: TRBJ2-3; CDR3 protein: CASSSSTQDTQYF
V gene: TRBV20-1; J gene: TRBJ2-1; CDR3 protein: CSAATTSGGYNEQFF
V gene: TRBV28; J gene: TRBJ2-7; CDR3 protein: CASSIDGGISYEQYF
V gene: TRBV28; J gene: TRBJ2-5; CDR3 protein: CASSLGLAGGGETQYF
V gene: TRBV12-3/TRBV12-4; J gene: TRBJ2-3; CDR3 protein: CASSSVAGGRTDTQYF
V gene: TRBV7-9; J gene: TRBJ2-7; CDR3 protein: CASSVGGQLYEQYF
V gene: TRBV20-1; J gene: NA; CDR3 protein: CSATAAGDYEQYF
V gene: TRBV20-1; J gene: NA; CDR3 protein: CSAGGGRANEQYF
V gene: TRBV12-3/TRBV12-4; J gene: TRBJ1-1; CDR3 protein: CASSLAAEAFF
V gene: TRBV30; J gene: NA; CDR3 protein: CAWSVPRRVAYNEQYF
V gene: TRBV5-1; J gene: TRBJ2-6; CDR3 protein: CASSPTGQGRELSGANVLTF
V gene: TRBV12-3/TRBV12-4; J gene: TRBJ1-6; CDR3 protein: CASSLQGAGYSPLHF
V gene: TRBV28; J gene: TRBJ1-2; CDR3 protein: CASSPPVRVDGYTF
V gene: TRBV20-1; J gene: NA; CDR3 protein: CSAAAGTGGYEQYF